The 32 T cell receptor beta chains in this list originate from one sample, sequenced in a study of control samples from healthy donors and cancer patients. TCRdb's table, derived via immunoSEQ multiplex PCR, lists solely in-frame clones and lacks some. The sample shows about 82,000 clones, approximately 89% of them seen only once. The sequenced sample was blood. Every receptor here comes from a man aged 45-60 years in good health.

The chain uses TRBV5-6 and TRBJ2-1; TRBD2 matches 7 bases. Germline-derived CDR1 and CDR2 are SGHDT and YYEEEE. V dropped 4 bases and J dropped 8; count of bases not matched to a gene: 12. This CDR3 is 15 amino acids long. CDR3 protein: CASSPVEAGDHEQFF. DNA for the CDR3: TGTGCCAGCAGCCCGGTGGAGGCGGGGGACCATGAGCAGTTCTTC.

This clone was detected once. The rearrangement uses TRBV18 and TRBJ1-2; 7 bases match TRBD1. Germline assignment: CDR1 KGHSH and CDR2 LQKENI. The V gene end was trimmed by 3 bases and the J gene end by 1 base; junction bases not matched to a gene: 11. This CDR3 region has 17 residues. CDR3: CASSPGPKTGFNYGYTF. CDR3 sequence (DNA): TGTGCCAGCTCACCGGGACCCAAGACAGGGTTTAACTATGGCTACACCTTC.

This chain connects TRBV12-5 to TRBJ2-7; 8 bases are a match to TRBD2. The CDR3 is 16 residues long. The junction had 14 bases not matched to a gene; V was cut back by 7 bases and J by 3 bases. From germline, CDR1 is LGHNT and CDR2 FRNRAP. The CDR3 loop reads CASAPPGGGISYEQYF. The CDR3 DNA follows: TGTGCTAGTGCCCCACCGGGAGGGGGTATTAGCTACGAGCAGTACTTC. Using reference TRBV12-5 and TRBJ2-7 for the parts outside the CDR3, the full variable domain is DARVTQTPRHKVTEMGQEVTMRCQPILGHNTVFWYRQTMMQGLELLAYFRNRAPLDDSGMPKDRFSAEMPDATLATLKIQPSEPRDSAVYFCASAPPGGGISYEQYFGPGTRLTVT.

The V call is TRBV5-6, the J call TRBJ1-2; D unresolved. Trimming left V 4 bases short and J 6 bases short, with 13 bases between. The CDR3 has 13 amino acids. The germline gives CDR1 SGHDT, CDR2 YYEEEE. The CDR3 loop is CASSLRTLDGYTF. For the CDR3, the DNA is TGTGCCAGCAGCCTCCGGACCCTCGATGGCTACACCTTC.

V and J are TRBV24-1 and TRBJ2-7; D unclear. Trimming removed 0 bases at V and 3 bases at J, with 2 bases between. This CDR3 contains 12 residues. CDR1 is KGHDR, CDR2 SFDVKD, per germline. CDR3 bases: TGTGCCACCAGTGATTTGTACTACGAGCAGTACTTC. Its protein is CATSDLYYEQYF.

A few counts support this clone. J is TRBJ1-2 and V is TRBV5-4, with D maybe TRBD1 (6 bases). CDR3 length: 15 residues. V lost 4 bases to trimming and J lost 6 bases, with 19 bases between them. Looked up from germline, CDR1 is SGHNT and CDR2 is YYREEE (reference sequence). The DNA of the CDR3 is TGTGCCAGCAGCAACCCAGTCAGGGGCCCGGATGGCTACACCTTC. Translating it yields CASSNPVRGPDGYTF.

This clone was detected only once. The chain couples TRBV10-2 to TRBJ1-2; TRBD1 aligns across 10 bases. V gave up 6 bases and J gave up 5 bases; unmatched junction bases: 6. The CDR3 has 14 amino acids. Germline CDR1 is WSHSY and CDR2 is SAAADI. CDR3 amino acids: CASSGTGVSYGYTF. CDR3 nucleotide sequence: TGCGCCAGCAGCGGGACAGGGGTATCATATGGCTACACCTTC.

This chain's CDR3 is CASSSPRETYEQYF. The CDR3, as DNA: TGTGCCAGCAGCTCCCCTAGGGAGACCTACGAGCAGTACTTC. The chain uses TRBV7-9 and TRBJ2-7; tentative D call: TRBD2 (5 bases). The CDR3 loop spans 14 amino acids. V lost 4 bases and J 2 bases, leaving 12 bases between the germline ends. Germline assignment: CDR1 SEHNR and CDR2 FQNEAQ (reference sequence).

A remark on this clone: This same CDR3 is encoded by further DNA sequences in the sample. The chain carries TRBV5-1 and TRBJ2-3; D is possibly TRBD2 (6 bases). The CDR3 has 15 residues. Germline V gives CDR1 SGHRS, CDR2 YFSETQ. V was cut by 0 bases and J by 1 base, with 9 bases left in between. The CDR3 DNA is TGCGCCAGCAGCTTGGGGAGGGGAGGCACAGATACGCAGTATTTT. Encoded protein: CASSLGRGGTDTQYF.

The rearrangement joins TRBV4-1 to TRBJ1-4; no clear D gene. The CDR3 contains 13 residues. CDR1 MGHRA and CDR2 YSYEKL come from the germline V gene. Trimming left V 1 base short and J 7 bases short, with 7 bases between. This chain's CDR3 is CASSQGPLEKLFF. Written as DNA, the CDR3 is TGCGCCAGCAGCCAAGGACCGCTTGAAAAACTGTTTTTT.

This chain links TRBV7-8 with TRBJ1-1, with a possible D match to TRBD1 (5 bases). The germline V gene has CDR1 SGHVS and CDR2 FQNEAQ. This CDR3 comprises 15 residues. Trimming removed 5 bases at V and 0 bases at J, with 13 bases between. The CDR3 DNA sequence: TGTGCCAGCAGCCTCCGAGGACAAGTGAACACTGAAGCTTTCTTT. Its protein product is CASSLRGQVNTEAFF.

The chain uses TRBV5-6 and TRBJ2-1; 9 bases are shared with TRBD1. CDR1 SGHDT and CDR2 YYEEEE come from the germline V gene. This CDR3 has 16 amino acids. J was trimmed by 0 bases and V by 3 bases; bases with no gene match: 4. The CDR3 sequence is CASSSDRGFSYNEQFF. Written as DNA, the CDR3 is TGTGCCAGCAGCTCGGACAGGGGATTCTCCTACAATGAGCAGTTCTTC.

The gene calls are TRBV6-4 and TRBJ2-7; the D gene is possibly TRBD1 (5 bases). V gave up 4 bases and J gave up 4 bases, with 20 bases separating them. There are 16 residues in the CDR3. Germline CDR1 reads MRHNA; CDR2 reads SNTAGT. CDR3 loop: CASSVNDRPTGYEQYF. DNA for the CDR3: TGTGCCAGCAGTGTTAACGACAGACCTACAGGTTACGAGCAGTACTTC.

The chain uses TRBV4-1 and TRBJ2-2; D is undetermined. The V end lost 2 bases, the J end lost 2 bases, and 9 bases lay between the germline ends. The CDR3 consists of 15 residues. Germline CDR1 and CDR2: MGHRA and YSYEKL. Here the CDR3 DNA reads TGCGCCAGCAGCCAAAAGCACACCAACACCGGGGAGCTGTTTTTT. Encoded protein: CASSQKHTNTGELFF.

This chain uses TRBV14 with TRBJ1-1; tentative D call: TRBD1 (5 bases). The germline gives CDR1 SGHDN, CDR2 FVKESK. Between the trimmed V and J ends, which lost 1 base and 1 base, there was a span of 10 bases. This CDR3 region has 15 residues. The CDR3 DNA reads as TGTGCCAGCAGCCAAGCGCGGGGCGCGAACACTGAAGCTTTCTTT. It specifies CASSQARGANTEAFF. Full variable domain (missing parts from reference TRBV14 and TRBJ1-1): EAGVTQFPSHSVIEKGQTVTLRCDPISGHDNLYWYRRVMGKEIKFLLHFVKESKQDESGMPNNRFLAERTGGTYSTLKVQPAELEDSGVYFCASSQARGANTEAFFGQGTRLTVV.

The rearrangement uses TRBV5-1 and TRBJ1-4; D remains ambiguous. The germline gives CDR1 SGHRS, CDR2 YFSETQ. V lost 5 bases and J lost 7, with 15 bases in between. The CDR3 contains 14 residues. The CDR3 DNA is TGCGCCAGCAGAGCAGGAACCCTTGGTGAAAAACTGTTTTTT. Translation: CASRAGTLGEKLFF.

The table lists this clone with a count of one. This chain joins TRBV5-1 and TRBJ2-1; 7 positions agree with TRBD2. After removal of 4 bases from V and 1 base from J, the junction contained 5 bases not matched to a gene. This CDR3 is 15 amino acids long. Germline loops: CDR1 SGHRS, CDR2 YFSETQ. CDR3 nucleotides: TGCGCCAGCAGCGTCTCGGGGGGTTCCTACAATGAGCAGTTCTTC. Residues: CASSVSGGSYNEQFF.

The chain joins TRBV27 to TRBJ1-2; no reliable D call. Germline V gene sequence: CDR1 MNHEY, CDR2 SMNVEV (reference sequence). Trimming cost V 2 bases and J 6 bases, with 10 bases left between them. CDR3 length: 13 residues. The CDR3 spells CASSLGSSDGYTF. The CDR3 region has the DNA TGTGCCAGCAGTTTAGGGTCCTCGGATGGCTACACCTTC.

The chain joins TRBV5-4 to TRBJ2-2; D gene ambiguous. The CDR3 sequence is 14 residues long. V lost 0 bases and J lost 0, with 3 bases in between. Germline CDR1 and CDR2: SGHNT and YYREEE (reference sequence). The CDR3 loop is CASSLVANTGELFF. CDR3 nucleotide sequence: TGTGCCAGCAGCTTGGTTGCGAACACCGGGGAGCTGTTTTTT.

Points on this clone: A junction boundary mismatches the germline segment, possibly from a read error. The chain carries TRBV2 and TRBJ2-7; 7 nucleotides match TRBD1. The germline CDR1 and CDR2 sequences are SNHLY and FYNNEI. This CDR3 is built from 13 residues. The CDR3 DNA reads TGTGCCAGCAGTACCCACCCGGGGACAGTCAACGGCTTC. This encodes CASSTHPGTVNGF.

In its sample, this clone was seen a few times. CDR3 nucleotide sequence: TGCGCCAGCAGCCACCCGGGTGGCTCTCTCGGGACTGAAGCTTTCTTT. Protein sequence: CASSHPGGSLGTEAFF. The chain uses TRBV4-1 and TRBJ1-1; D unclear. There are 16 residues in the CDR3. The germline V gene has CDR1 MGHRA and CDR2 YSYEKL. Trimming stripped 3 bases from V and 5 bases from J, with 19 bases between.

V gene TRBV9 combines with J gene TRBJ2-1; 8 positions match TRBD2. The V gene end was trimmed by 5 bases and the J gene end by 4 bases; junction bases not matched to a gene: 8. Germline V gene data show CDR1 as SGDLS and CDR2 as YYNGEE. The CDR3 covers 15 residues. CDR3: CASSVSGAAYNEQFF. Here the CDR3 DNA reads TGTGCCAGCAGTGTTAGCGGGGCGGCTTACAATGAGCAGTTCTTC.

The chain links TRBV5-6 to TRBJ2-7; 9 bases line up with TRBD1. The CDR3 totals 15 residues. The trim removed 4 bases at V and 0 bases at J, leaving 5 bases unmatched. Germline CDR1 reads SGHDT; CDR2 reads YYEEEE. CDR3 loop: CASSPGTGNSYEQYF. The CDR3 bases are TGTGCCAGCAGCCCCGGGACAGGGAACTCCTACGAGCAGTACTTC.

The chain has TRBV12-3 or TRBV12-4 and TRBJ2-7; 8 positions match TRBD2. This CDR3 contains 13 residues. V was clipped by 6 bases and J by 6 bases; unmatched bases: 7. The CDR3 sequence: CASRERGRGEQYF. CDR3 nucleotide sequence: TGTGCCAGCAGGGAGCGGGGGCGGGGCGAGCAGTACTTC.

The V gene is TRBV10-3, the J gene TRBJ1-1; D remains unclear. This CDR3 contains 13 residues. The V end was cut by 6 bases, the J end by 0 bases, with 8 bases between. Germline V gives CDR1 ENHRY, CDR2 SYGVKD. CDR3 amino acids: CAISFSLNTEAFF. CDR3 nucleotide sequence: TGTGCCATCAGCTTTTCATTGAACACTGAAGCTTTCTTT.

V and J are TRBV5-5 and TRBJ1-2, with D uncertain. This CDR3 is built from 14 residues. Trimming removed 0 bases from V and 6 bases from J, with 12 bases in between. The germline V gene encodes CDR1 SGHKS and CDR2 YYEKEE (reference sequence). Written as DNA, the CDR3 is TGTGCCAGCAGCTTGGCGCGGGAACTGAATGGCTACACCTTC. Amino acid sequence: CASSLARELNGYTF.

The chain employs TRBV30 and TRBJ2-7; 7 positions agree with TRBD2. Germline V lookup: CDR1 GTSNPN, CDR2 SVGIG (reference sequence). CDR3 length: 16 amino acids. Unmatched junction bases numbered 11, after V lost 2 bases and J lost 1 base. The CDR3: CAWSRPRAGESYEQYF. CDR3 DNA sequence: TGTGCCTGGAGTAGGCCTAGGGCGGGGGAGTCCTACGAGCAGTACTTC.

This rearrangement joins TRBV6-2 or TRBV6-3 to TRBJ2-1, with TRBD2 identical over 11 bases. J lost 8 bases, V lost 0 bases, and 6 bases had no gene match. The CDR3 length is 16 residues. Germline V gene data show CDR1 as MNHEY and CDR2 as SVGEGT. Written as DNA, the CDR3 is TGTGCCAGCAGTTACTCGGCTAGCGGGGGGATCGATGAGCAGTTCTTC. It codes for CASSYSASGGIDEQFF.

Note on this clone: Other DNA sequences in this sample translate to the same CDR3. This chain links TRBV9 with TRBJ2-7; 7 nucleotides agree with TRBD2. The CDR3 is made up of 14 amino acids. Germline assignment: CDR1 SGDLS and CDR2 YYNGEE. V lost 2 bases to trimming and J lost 7 bases; unmatched junction nucleotides: 9. The CDR3 nucleotides are TGTGCCAGCAGCGTGGGGCAGGGCGGGGGAGAGCAGTACTTC. Its translation is CASSVGQGGGEQYF.

The rearrangement links TRBV30 to TRBJ2-3; the D is unclear. V lost 0 bases and J 1 base, leaving 5 bases between the germline ends. The CDR3 loop spans 13 amino acids. From germline, CDR1 is GTSNPN and CDR2 SVGIG (reference sequence). The CDR3 region has the DNA TGTGCCTGGAGTGTAGCAGGCACAGATACGCAGTATTTT. Translation: CAWSVAGTDTQYF.

This chain links TRBV20-1 with TRBJ1-5; D may be TRBD1 (5 bases). The germline CDR1 and CDR2 sequences are DFQATT and SNEGSKA (reference sequence). The V end was cut by 3 bases, the J end by 7 bases, with 22 bases between. CDR3 length: 16 amino acids. CDR3 loop: CSASSLGHPAGQPQHF. As DNA, the CDR3 is TGCAGTGCTAGTAGCCTAGGACACCCTGCAGGGCAGCCCCAGCATTTT.

This clone is a singleton in its sample. One junction end does not reproduce the germline sequence, and a read error may be involved. This rearrangement joins TRBV5-6 to TRBJ1-3; D gene unclear. Germline loops: CDR1 SGHDT, CDR2 YYEEEE. This CDR3 comprises 15 residues. As DNA, the CDR3 is TGTGCCAGCAGCTGGGGTGCAAATTCTGGAAGCACCATATATTTT. It translates to CASSWGANSGSTIYF.